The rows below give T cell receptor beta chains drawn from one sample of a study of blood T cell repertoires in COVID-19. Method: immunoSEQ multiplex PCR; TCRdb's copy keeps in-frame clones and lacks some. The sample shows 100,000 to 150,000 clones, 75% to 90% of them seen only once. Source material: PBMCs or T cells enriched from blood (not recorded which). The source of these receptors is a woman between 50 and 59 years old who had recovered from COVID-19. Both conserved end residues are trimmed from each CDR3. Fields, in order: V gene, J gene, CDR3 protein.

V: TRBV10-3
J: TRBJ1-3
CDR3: AISDTGGSGNTIY

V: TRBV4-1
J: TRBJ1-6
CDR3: ASSQGGVSPLH

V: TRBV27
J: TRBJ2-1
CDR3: ASSPRTRRDEQF

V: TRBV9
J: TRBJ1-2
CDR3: ASSVETGGYYGYT

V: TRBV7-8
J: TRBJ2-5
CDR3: ASSLGRGQETQY

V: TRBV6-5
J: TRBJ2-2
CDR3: AILAGPGELF

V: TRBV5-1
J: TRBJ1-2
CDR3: ASSQGDGYT

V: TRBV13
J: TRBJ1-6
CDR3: ASSQGNSPLH

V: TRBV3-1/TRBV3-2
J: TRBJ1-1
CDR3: ASSQTPGDTEAF

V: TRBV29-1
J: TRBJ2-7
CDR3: SVRDSYSYEQY

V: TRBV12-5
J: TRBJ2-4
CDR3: ASGSDRGLNIQY

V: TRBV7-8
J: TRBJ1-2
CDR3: ASSLDRVWGYT

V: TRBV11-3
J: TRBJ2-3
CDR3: ASSLHGSRDTQY

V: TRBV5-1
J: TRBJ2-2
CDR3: ASRTGLSTGELF

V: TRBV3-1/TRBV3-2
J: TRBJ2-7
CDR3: ASSPGQGSSYEQY

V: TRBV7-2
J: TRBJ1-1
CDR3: ASSGQNTEAF

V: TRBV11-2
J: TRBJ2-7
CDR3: ASSPRGGGGPTYEQY

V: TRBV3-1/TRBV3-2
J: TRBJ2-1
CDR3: ASSQDTTSGGLNYNEQF

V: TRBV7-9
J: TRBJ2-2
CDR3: ASSLGSDTGELF

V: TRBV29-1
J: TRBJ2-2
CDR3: SVGQGENTGELF

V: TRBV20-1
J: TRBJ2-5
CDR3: SPQVGETQY

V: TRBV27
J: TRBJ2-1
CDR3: ASSPMTHYNEQF

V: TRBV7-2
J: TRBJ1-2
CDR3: ASSPLTVDGYT

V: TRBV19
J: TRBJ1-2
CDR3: ASSIQTGNYGYT

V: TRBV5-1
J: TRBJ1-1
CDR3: ASSSNAQGGSTEAF

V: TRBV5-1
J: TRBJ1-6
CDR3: ASSLLEGNSPLH

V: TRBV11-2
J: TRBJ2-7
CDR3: ASSLDRDEQY

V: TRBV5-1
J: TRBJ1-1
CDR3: ASRVGTSNTEAF

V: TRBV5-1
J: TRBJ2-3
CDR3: ASSFEPSGGRSTDTQY

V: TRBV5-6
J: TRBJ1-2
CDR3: ASSTGTDVSYGYT